The entry below gives a single T cell receptor beta chain sequence along with its context. This sample was included in a study of blood T cell repertoires in COVID-19. Study overall: Spain, Italy and the United States supplied samples that represented acute and convalescent COVID-19. T cells, B-cell-depleted T cells, or PBMCs provided the cDNA or gDNA that served as material.

Germline loops: CDR1 GTSNPN, CDR2 SVGIG (reference sequence). V was shortened by 1 base and J by 9 bases, with 13 bases between the two germline ends. The CDR3 totals 14 residues. Per the original data handling: It was from reference gene primer amplification that nucleated cell counts were estimated. This table comes from immunoSEQ multiplex PCR, and its TCRdb copy is limited to in-frame clones, with some not included. The V and J calls and clone size are taken from that table; D and trimming were inferred from the DNA. The repertoire includes about 73,000 clones, about 88% of them detected once, and around 9% sits in the top ten.

The genes are TRBV30 and TRBJ1-6, with D uncertain. The specimen was peripheral blood. This TCR derives from an elderly man with acute or convalescent COVID-19. CDR3 coding DNA: TGTGCCTGGAGTGCCCTCGAGTCTACTTCACCCCTCCACTTT. Translated, it gives CAWSALESTSPLHF.